Sequencing of this TCR beta chain was carried out in a study of preoperative IRX-2 immunotherapy in early breast cancer. Germline V CDR1 and CDR2: SGHAT, FQDESV (reference sequence). The V gene lost 3 bases and the J gene lost 1 base, with 8 bases spanning the gap. The CDR3 consists of 14 residues. Regarding treatment: preoperative locoregional IRX-2 cytokine immunotherapy. Patients received preoperative, locoregional IRX-2 cytokine immunotherapy in a phase Ib study. Using immunoSEQ multiplex PCR, the repertoire was profiled, and TCRdb retains in-frame clones only, with some absent. The top ten clones hold approximately 6.5% of a sample with around 35,000 clones, roughly 95% of them seen once.

Sample collection was performed from a patient treated with IRX-2 immunotherapy. The receptor comes from a human donor with breast cancer. The chain couples TRBV11-1 to TRBJ2-3; D is ambiguous. As DNA, the CDR3 is TGTGCCAGCAGCTTCAGCGCCCGCACAGATACGCAGTATTTT. Translated, it gives CASSFSARTDTQYF.